Listed below are T cell receptor beta chains from one sample, sequenced in a study of monozygotic twins with inflammatory bowel disease. From its re-call of the 5' RACE reads, TCRdb lists each CDR3 protein once, without DNA. The table lists 170,000 or so distinct CDR3 sequences. Sequenced material: blood. The receptors originated from a human donor with ulcerative colitis or Crohn's disease, or a healthy co-twin of an affected twin (not recorded which). CDR3s include the opening cysteine and the closing phenylalanine or tryptophan. The order of the fields is CDR3 length, clone size, J gene, V gene, CDR3 protein. Clone size is shown for a subset of rows, as once, few, many or a class of expanded clone.

CDR3 length: 17
clone size: -
J gene: TRBJ2-3
V gene: TRBV9
CDR3 protein: CASSVGPQGLRTDTQYF

CDR3 length: 12
clone size: medium-sized
J gene: TRBJ1-2
V gene: TRBV6-5
CDR3 protein: CASVSETGGYTF

CDR3 length: 12
clone size: -
J gene: TRBJ1-2
V gene: TRBV5-1
CDR3 protein: CASRTENYGYTF

CDR3 length: 13
clone size: -
J gene: TRBJ2-1
V gene: TRBV25-1
CDR3 protein: CASAWDRGLEQFF

CDR3 length: 16
clone size: -
J gene: TRBJ1-1
V gene: TRBV19
CDR3 protein: CASSLETGSFNTEAFF

CDR3 length: 15
clone size: -
J gene: TRBJ1-3
V gene: TRBV27
CDR3 protein: CASSPSGTSGNTIYF

CDR3 length: 18
clone size: -
J gene: TRBJ2-7
V gene: TRBV4-3
CDR3 protein: CASSQDPPASGRMDEQYF

CDR3 length: 14
clone size: -
J gene: TRBJ1-4
V gene: TRBV12-3/TRBV12-4
CDR3 protein: CASRGDRAREKLFF

CDR3 length: 15
clone size: -
J gene: TRBJ1-4
V gene: TRBV7-2
CDR3 protein: CASSPWTGGSEKLFF

CDR3 length: 13
clone size: -
J gene: TRBJ1-5
V gene: TRBV7-9
CDR3 protein: CASSLEGKQPQHF